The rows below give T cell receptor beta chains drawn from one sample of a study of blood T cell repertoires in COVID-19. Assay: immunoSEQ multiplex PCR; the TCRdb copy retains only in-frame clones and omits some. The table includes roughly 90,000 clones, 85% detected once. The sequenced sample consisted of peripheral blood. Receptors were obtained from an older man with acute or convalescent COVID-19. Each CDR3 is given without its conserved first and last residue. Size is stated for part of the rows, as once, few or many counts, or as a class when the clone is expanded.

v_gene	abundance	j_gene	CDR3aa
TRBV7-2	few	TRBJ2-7	ASSYSDSSYEQY
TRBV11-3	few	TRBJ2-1	ASSLDRQSSYNEQF
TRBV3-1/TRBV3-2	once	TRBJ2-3	ASSQAAGQGSTDTQY
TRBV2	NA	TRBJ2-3	ASSVGGGFTDTQY
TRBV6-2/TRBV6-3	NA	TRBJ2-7	ASSYDTLTSKDYEQY
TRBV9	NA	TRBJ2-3	ASSVGPEGAADTQY
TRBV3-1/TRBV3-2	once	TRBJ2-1	ASSQGLAGAYNEQF
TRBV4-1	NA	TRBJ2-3	ASSQPGTSGVTDTQY
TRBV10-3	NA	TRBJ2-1	AISDSGNSYNEQF
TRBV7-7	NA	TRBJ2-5	ASSRSGLAGETQY
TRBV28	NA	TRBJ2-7	ATTPPSGRAYEQY
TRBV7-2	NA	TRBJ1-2	ASSLVSRGTGYT
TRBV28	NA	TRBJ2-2	ASSLGDRVPRRRNTGELF
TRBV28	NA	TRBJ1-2	ASSFSTGSGYT
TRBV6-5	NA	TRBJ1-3	ASRLGQALGNTIY
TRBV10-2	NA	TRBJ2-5	ASSVVETQY
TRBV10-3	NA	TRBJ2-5	AISGGQGETQY
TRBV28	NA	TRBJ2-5	ASSKIRTGTPVEETQY
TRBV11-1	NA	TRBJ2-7	ASRIDSGREY
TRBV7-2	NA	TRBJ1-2	ASSVTGGGYGYT
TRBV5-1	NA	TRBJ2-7	ASSSPVLYEQY
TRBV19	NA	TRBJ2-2	ASSTRTSGNTGELF
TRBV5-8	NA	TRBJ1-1	ASSLSVVKAF
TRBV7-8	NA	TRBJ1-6	ASSPDRGPSPLH
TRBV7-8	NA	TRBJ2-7	ASSFRDRADSEQY
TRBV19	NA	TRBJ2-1	ASSQRLVYEQF
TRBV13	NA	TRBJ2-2	ASSARLVYTGELF
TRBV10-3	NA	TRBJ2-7	AISDTGVEQY
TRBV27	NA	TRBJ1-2	ASTDREPTTAANFYGYT